The clone carrying this T cell receptor (beta chain) appeared many times. Its specificity is not known. This specimen comes from a study of tumor-infiltrating lymphocytes in primary liver carcinoma. The study, taken as a whole, reports: Compared with blood, tumor repertoires held significantly more in their top 250 clones.

The CDR3 is made up of 16 amino acids. The V end lost 4 bases, the J end lost 5 bases, and 18 bases lay between the germline ends. From germline, CDR1 is SGHVS and CDR2 FQNEAQ. The study co-extracted DNA and RNA from around 20-30 mg of unsorted bulk tissue. Total RNA (about 500 ng) served as template for TCR beta cDNA synthesis primed by a constant-region primer. Three rounds of nested multiplex PCR with slightly modified ARM-PCR produced TCR beta libraries. TRBV1-TRBV30 forward primers paired with a C-beta reverse primer were used in the first two PCR rounds, which ran approximately 11 cycles each. Each CDR3 protein is one row after TCRdb ran MiXCR on the multiplex PCR reads. The sample lists over 40,000 distinct CDR3 sequences, 65% to 85% occurring once.

The clonotype originates from a man aged 35 to 55 with primary liver carcinoma and hepatitis B virus infection. Sequenced: liver tumor tissue from sampling region 5. Indicated subset: tumor region T5, tumor centre. This chain connects TRBV7-8 to TRBJ1-5; TRBD1 might be the D (5 bases). The chain's CDR3 is CASSSAGPKIHQPQHF. CDR3 DNA sequence: TGTGCCAGCAGCTCGGCGGGGCCCAAGATCCATCAGCCCCAGCATTTT.